Below, 18 T cell receptor beta chains from the same sample are listed, as sequenced in a study of identical twins. TCRdb processed the 5' RACE reads anew with MiXCR; each CDR3 protein has one entry. The sample holds 520,000 or so distinct CDR3 sequences, less than 25% seen once. The same specimen was also included in a second study, on T cells expressing NK-cell markers.

Material: CD4+ T cells sorted from blood. These receptors were obtained from a woman between 18 and 29 years old in good health.

V usage is TRBV9 and J usage is TRBJ2-5; 11 positions match TRBD2. This CDR3 region has 17 residues. In germline, CDR1 is SGDLS, CDR2 YYNGEE. V gave up 4 bases and J gave up 4 bases; unmatched junction bases: 12. The CDR3 DNA follows: TGTGCCAGCAGCCTTAGCGGGGGGGCATCTTACGGAGAGACCCAGTACTTC. Residues: CASSLSGGASYGETQYF. The full variable domain, its missing parts supplied by reference TRBV9 and TRBJ2-5, is DSGVTQTPKHLITATGQRVTLRCSPRSGDLSVYWYQQSLDQGLQFLIQYYNGEERAKGNILERFSAQQFPDLHSELNLSSLELGDSALYFCASSLSGGASYGETQYFGPGTRLLVL.

This clonotype was counted only a few times. The chain employs TRBV20-1 and TRBJ2-7; possibly TRBD2 for D (6 bases). The CDR3 covers 16 residues. The V gene lost 6 bases and the J gene lost 0 bases, with 21 bases spanning the gap. Germline lookup yields CDR1 DFQATT and CDR2 SNEGSKA (reference sequence). The CDR3, as DNA: TGCAGTGCGGTCGGGGGAACGGCAAGGAGCTCCTACGAGCAGTACTTC. It codes for CSAVGGTARSSYEQYF.

J is TRBJ2-2 and V is TRBV7-7; no clear D gene. The CDR3 is 14 residues long. CDR1 SSHAT and CDR2 FNYEAQ come from the germline V gene (reference sequence). V was cut by 5 bases and J by 7 bases, with 14 bases left in between. DNA of the CDR3: TGTGCCAGCAGCCCCTCAGGATTGGGCGGGGAGCTGTTTTTT. Amino acid sequence: CASSPSGLGGELFF.

The sample holds a few counts of this clonotype. V gene TRBV25-1 combines with J gene TRBJ1-2, with D unresolved. The V end was cut by 3 bases, the J end by 6 bases, with 5 bases between. CDR3 length: 11 amino acids. Germline V gives CDR1 MGHDK, CDR2 SYGVNS. This CDR3 reads CASSDSHGYTF. As DNA, the CDR3 is TGTGCCAGCAGTGACAGTCATGGCTACACCTTC.

This clonotype was counted between two and nine times. The CDR3 coding sequence is TGCAGTGCTAGGCGGGGGATTGAGACCCAGTACTTC. It yields the protein CSARRGIETQYF. The rearrangement uses TRBV20-1 and TRBJ2-5, with 7 bases fitting TRBD2. Germline V gene sequence: CDR1 DFQATT, CDR2 SNEGSKA (reference sequence). This CDR3 comprises 12 residues. Trimming at V came to 3 bases and at J to 5 bases, leaving 3 bases not matched to a gene.

The chain links TRBV9 to TRBJ1-1; D gene uncertain. Germline assignment: CDR1 SGDLS and CDR2 YYNGEE. V was shortened by 4 bases and J by 4 bases, with 14 bases between the two germline ends. CDR3 length: 14 amino acids. CDR3: CASSFDPEGTEAFF. The DNA for the CDR3 is TGTGCCAGCAGCTTTGATCCCGAGGGCACTGAAGCTTTCTTT.

This clonotype was counted a few times. V usage is TRBV20-1 and J usage is TRBJ2-3; 9 nucleotides match TRBD2. The CDR3 runs to 16 residues. The junction had 13 bases not matched to a gene; V was cut back by 5 bases and J by 4 bases. The germline gives CDR1 DFQATT, CDR2 SNEGSKA (reference sequence). This CDR3 is CSARSLAGVNPDTQYF. CDR3 sequence (DNA): TGCAGTGCTCGATCTTTAGCGGGAGTCAACCCAGATACGCAGTATTTT.

The V call is TRBV5-1, the J call TRBJ2-3; no firm D call. Germline assignment: CDR1 SGHRS and CDR2 YFSETQ. V was trimmed by 4 bases and J by 2 bases, leaving 5 bases between them. The CDR3 totals 12 residues. This CDR3 is CASSIDTDTQYF. CDR3 nucleotides: TGCGCCAGCAGCATAGACACAGATACGCAGTATTTT.

The chain is built from TRBV5-1 and TRBJ2-1; D remains unclear. The germline V gene has CDR1 SGHRS and CDR2 YFSETQ. This CDR3 region has 13 residues. The V end lost 5 bases, the J end lost 7 bases, and 13 bases lay between the germline ends. CDR3 in amino acids: CASSFDPYNEQFF. CDR3 bases: TGCGCCAGCAGTTTCGACCCTTATAATGAGCAGTTCTTC.

The sample holds a few counts of this clonotype. The gene calls are TRBV20-1 and TRBJ1-2, with 7 positions matching TRBD1. The CDR3 loop spans 15 amino acids. The germline gives CDR1 DFQATT, CDR2 SNEGSKA (reference sequence). Germline trimming cut 5 bases from V and 3 bases from J; bases unmatched to any gene: 12. As DNA, the CDR3 is TGCAGTGCTGGGGATCAGGGGGAATACGACTATGGCTACACCTTC. It translates to CSAGDQGEYDYGYTF.

The CDR3 region is CASSERTGSYGYTF. The CDR3, as DNA: TGTGCCAGCAGCGAAAGGACAGGAAGCTATGGCTACACCTTC. J is TRBJ1-2 and V is TRBV27; TRBD1 matches 7 bases. V shed 6 bases and J 4 bases; nucleotides not matched to a gene: 8. This CDR3 spans 14 amino acids. Looked up from germline, CDR1 is MNHEY and CDR2 is SMNVEV (reference sequence).

This chain joins TRBV3-1 and TRBJ2-5, with D unclear. The CDR3 totals 12 residues. The germline V and J ends were trimmed by 5 bases and 4 bases, with 8 bases remaining between them. CDR1 is LGHDT, CDR2 YNNKEL, per germline (reference sequence). The CDR3 loop is CASSAWGETQYF. For the CDR3, the DNA is TGTGCCAGCAGCGCTTGGGGAGAGACCCAGTACTTC.

This clonotype has more than one count but fewer than ten. This chain links TRBV19 with TRBJ1-2; 8 bases line up with TRBD1. Germline trimming cut 6 bases from V and 8 bases from J; bases unmatched to any gene: 11. The CDR3 length is 14 residues. Germline V lookup: CDR1 LNHDA, CDR2 SQIVND (reference sequence). This CDR3 reads CASRMTGESQGYTF. In nucleotides, the CDR3 is TGTGCCAGTAGAATGACAGGGGAGTCACAAGGCTACACCTTC.

This clonotype was picked up a small number of times. V and J are TRBV5-1 and TRBJ2-1, with 14 bases lining up with TRBD2. Unmatched junction bases numbered 9, after V lost 10 bases and J lost 0 bases. The CDR3 sequence is 17 residues long. Germline CDR1 SGHRS, CDR2 YFSETQ. CDR3: CASRTSGGPGSYNEQFF. In DNA form, the CDR3 reads TGCGCCTCCCGGACTAGCGGGGGGCCAGGCTCCTACAATGAGCAGTTCTTC.

This clonotype was counted a few times. The V gene is TRBV9, the J gene TRBJ2-3; D not resolved. The CDR3 has 14 residues. CDR1 SGDLS and CDR2 YYNGEE come from the germline V gene. V shed 1 base and J shed 7 bases, with 13 bases lying between them. The chain's CDR3 is CASSVLEAPHTQYF. The CDR3 coding sequence is TGTGCCAGCAGCGTACTGGAAGCGCCACATACGCAGTATTTT.

This clonotype was seen a handful of times. CDR3 nucleotide sequence: TGTGCCAGCAGTGGAACCGGGACAGGGGACATTCAGTACTTC. Protein: CASSGTGTGDIQYF. The V and J genes are TRBV25-1 and TRBJ2-4, with 10 bases lining up with TRBD1. Germline V gene lookup returns CDR1 MGHDK and CDR2 SYGVNS. Trimming cost V 4 bases and J 8 bases; bases outside gene matches: 5. The CDR3 consists of 14 residues.

The chain couples TRBV20-1 to TRBJ1-2, with a weak D call TRBD1 (5 bases). Germline lookup yields CDR1 DFQATT and CDR2 SNEGSKA (reference sequence). V was clipped by 7 bases and J by 4 bases, with 16 bases between them. This CDR3 contains 13 residues. Written as DNA, the CDR3 is TGCAGTGGGGGCCAGGGTGCGGGCTATGGCTACACCTTC. Amino acid sequence: CSGGQGAGYGYTF.

This clonotype was seen only a few times. The chain uses TRBV7-8 and TRBJ2-1, with 8 bases matching TRBD2. From germline, CDR1 is SGHVS and CDR2 FQNEAQ. This CDR3 comprises 15 residues. Trimming removed 5 bases from V and 4 bases from J; junction bases left unmatched: 7. The CDR3 coding sequence is TGTGCCAGCAGCCGACTCGGGGGGGCTTACAATGAGCAGTTCTTC. As protein: CASSRLGGAYNEQFF.